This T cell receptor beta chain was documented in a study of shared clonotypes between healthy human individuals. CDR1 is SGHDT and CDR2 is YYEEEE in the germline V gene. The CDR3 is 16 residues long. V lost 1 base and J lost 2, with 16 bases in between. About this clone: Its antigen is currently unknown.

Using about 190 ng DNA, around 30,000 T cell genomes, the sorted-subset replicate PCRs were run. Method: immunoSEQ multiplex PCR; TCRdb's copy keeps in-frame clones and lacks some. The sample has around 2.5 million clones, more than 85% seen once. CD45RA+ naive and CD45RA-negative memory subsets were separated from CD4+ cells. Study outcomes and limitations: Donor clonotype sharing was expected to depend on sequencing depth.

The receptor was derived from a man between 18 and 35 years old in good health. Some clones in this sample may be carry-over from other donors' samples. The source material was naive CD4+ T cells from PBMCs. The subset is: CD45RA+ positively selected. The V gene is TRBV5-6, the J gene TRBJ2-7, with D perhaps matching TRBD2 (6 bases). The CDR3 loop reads CASSLYRGGVPYEQYF. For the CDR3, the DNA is TGTGCCAGCAGCTTGTACCGGGGAGGCGTCCCCTACGAGCAGTACTTC.